The 16 T cell receptor beta chains below come from one sample, sequenced in a study of T-cell memory formation after mild COVID-19. TCRdb passed the 5' RACE reads through MiXCR, listing each CDR3 protein once. This sample has 120,000 or so distinct CDR3 sequences, with roughly 15% found just once. The sequenced material came from PBMCs or a T cell subset sorted from them (not recorded which). The receptors shown here come from an adult woman who had mild COVID-19 (a few samples of this study predate the infection). Cell type and time point are not known.

The chain is built from TRBV5-1 and TRBJ2-7; tentatively, D is TRBD1 (6 bases). Trimming cost V 0 bases and J 6 bases, with 19 bases left between them. Germline CDR1 reads SGHRS; CDR2 reads YFSETQ. CDR3 length: 16 amino acids. The DNA of the CDR3 is TGCGCCAGCAGCTTGGCGGAGGACAGCGTTGTGCGCGAGCAGTACTTC. This encodes CASSLAEDSVVREQYF.

This clonotype was counted only a few times. In DNA, the CDR3 is TGTGCCAGCAGCTTCGAGGGTAGCGGGGTTTACGAGCAGTACTTC. Its translation is CASSFEGSGVYEQYF. The chain combines TRBV7-9 with TRBJ2-7; 8 nucleotides match TRBD2. With 3 bases clipped from V and 4 bases from J, the junction kept 8 bases outside the gene matches. The CDR3 length is 15 residues. Germline V gene lookup returns CDR1 SEHNR and CDR2 FQNEAQ (reference sequence).

This clonotype came up many times. The chain joins TRBV7-6 to TRBJ2-5, with 11 bases that match TRBD2. The germline V gene has CDR1 SGHVS and CDR2 FNYEAQ. Trimming cost V 3 bases and J 3 bases; bases outside gene matches: 3. CDR3 length: 15 residues. The CDR3 region is CASSFSGGAEETQYF. The DNA of the CDR3 is TGTGCCAGCAGCTTTAGCGGGGGGGCGGAAGAGACCCAGTACTTC.

This clonotype has just a few counts. CDR3 in amino acids: CATSDPRTTSTDTQYF. The CDR3 bases are TGTGCCACCAGTGACCCCAGGACGACCAGCACAGATACGCAGTATTTT. This chain links TRBV24-1 with TRBJ2-3; D is uncertain. The CDR3 is 16 residues long. The ends were cut back, 4 bases at V and 0 bases at J, with 13 bases in the middle. CDR1 and CDR2 from the germline V gene are KGHDR and SFDVKD.

V and J are TRBV20-1 and TRBJ2-1, with 11 bases lining up with TRBD2. This CDR3 is built from 15 residues. Per germline, CDR1 DFQATT and CDR2 SNEGSKA (reference sequence). V trimming: 0 bases; J trimming: 8 bases; junction bases outside the gene matches: 6. The CDR3, as DNA: TGCAGTGCTAGAGAACTAGCGGGAGTCTTGGATGAGCAGTTCTTC. This encodes CSARELAGVLDEQFF.

This clonotype was detected only a few times. The chain has TRBV7-9 and TRBJ1-5; 7 bases are shared with TRBD1. The CDR3 has 13 amino acids. With 6 bases clipped from V and 6 bases from J, the junction kept 5 bases outside the gene matches. Germline V gene data show CDR1 as SEHNR and CDR2 as FQNEAQ (reference sequence). The CDR3 protein is CASSLTGVQPQHF. The CDR3 region has the DNA TGTGCCAGCAGTCTAACAGGGGTTCAGCCCCAGCATTTT.

In this sample, this clonotype turned up a few times. The chain joins TRBV7-3 to TRBJ2-2; D might be TRBD2 (6 bases). Germline assignment: CDR1 SGHTA and CDR2 FQGTGA. CDR3 length equals 15 residues. Trimming took off 5 bases at V and 7 bases at J, with 17 bases between the two ends. CDR3 loop: CASSEAGVYSGELFF. Written as DNA, the CDR3 is TGTGCCAGCAGCGAAGCGGGTGTTTATAGCGGGGAGCTGTTTTTT. The full variable domain, in which reference TRBV7-3 and TRBJ2-2 provide the parts outside the CDR3, is GAGVSQTPSNKVTEKGKYVELRCDPISGHTALYWYRQSLGQGPEFLIYFQGTGAADDSGLPNDRFFAVRPEGSVSTLKIQRTERGDSAVYLCASSEAGVYSGELFFGEGSRLTVL.

This clonotype appeared a few times. The chain recombines TRBV2 with TRBJ2-7, with 10 bases lining up with TRBD2. J gave up 0 bases and V 2 bases, and 4 bases lay outside the gene matches. The CDR3 length is 16 residues. CDR1 is SNHLY and CDR2 is FYNNEI in the germline V gene. The CDR3 region has the DNA TGTGCCAGCAGTGAATGGGCTAGCGGGAGCTCCTACGAGCAGTACTTC. Protein product: CASSEWASGSSYEQYF.

This clonotype showed up just a few times. The genes are TRBV7-9 and TRBJ1-1, with D uncertain. The V end lost 1 base, the J end lost 5 bases, and 8 bases lay between the germline ends. CDR3 length: 13 residues. CDR1 SEHNR and CDR2 FQNEAQ come from the germline V gene (reference sequence). The CDR3 is CASSLEGWTEAFF. The CDR3 DNA reads as TGTGCCAGCAGCTTAGAAGGGTGGACTGAAGCTTTCTTT.

V is TRBV12-3 or TRBV12-4 and J is TRBJ2-1; 10 bases line up with TRBD2. This CDR3 contains 14 residues. V lost 5 bases and J lost 7; bases outside the gene matches: 5. The CDR3 here is CASSPGTSENEQFF. The CDR3 DNA reads as TGTGCCAGCAGTCCCGGGACTAGCGAGAATGAGCAGTTCTTC.

This clonotype has more than one count but fewer than ten. The chain couples TRBV5-1 to TRBJ2-6; D gene ambiguous. The CDR3 covers 18 residues. The V gene's germline CDR1 is SGHRS and CDR2 YFSETQ. With 0 bases removed from V and 0 bases from J, the gap between germline ends came to 13 bases. The CDR3 sequence: CASSLVGSSSSGANVLTF. The CDR3 region has the DNA TGCGCCAGCAGCTTGGTGGGCAGTTCTAGCTCTGGGGCCAACGTCCTGACTTTC.

V and J are TRBV5-6 and TRBJ2-7; TRBD1 aligns across 9 bases. V shed 6 bases and J 6 bases; nucleotides not matched to a gene: 10. Germline V CDR1 and CDR2: SGHDT, YYEEEE. The CDR3 totals 14 residues. The CDR3 region has the DNA TGTGCCAGCACCTACAGGGGGCCAAGGGGCGAGCAGTACTTC. Translation: CASTYRGPRGEQYF.

CDR3 nucleotide sequence: TGTGCCAGCAGCCAAGGCCCCGACCCGGGGACCCAGTACTTC. Amino acid sequence: CASSQGPDPGTQYF. V usage is TRBV4-2 and J usage is TRBJ2-5; D gene uncertain. The CDR3 length is 14 residues. Trimming cost V 1 base and J 7 bases, with 13 bases left between them. Germline CDR1 LGHNA, CDR2 YNFKEQ.

The table lists this clonotype with a few counts. The chain joins TRBV29-1 to TRBJ1-2; TRBD1 might be the D (5 bases). The CDR3 has 13 residues. The germline CDR1 and CDR2 sequences are SQVTM and ANQGSEA. The germline V and J ends were trimmed by 4 bases and 6 bases, with 15 bases remaining between them. The CDR3 sequence: CSVVFQGMDGYTF. CDR3 in DNA: TGCAGCGTTGTATTTCAGGGTATGGATGGCTACACCTTC.

V usage is TRBV15 and J usage is TRBJ2-7, with TRBD1 matching over 9 bases. J was trimmed by 2 bases and V by 1 base; bases with no gene match: 3. Germline CDR1 is LNHNV and CDR2 is YYDKDF (reference sequence). The CDR3 runs to 15 residues. The CDR3: CATSRAGTGTYEQYF. The DNA for the CDR3 is TGTGCCACCAGCAGAGCCGGGACAGGGACCTACGAGCAGTACTTC.

As regards this clonotype: Its ends do not fully match the called genes, so a read error is possible. V is TRBV12-3 or TRBV12-4 and J is TRBJ2-3; 8 bases map to TRBD2. CDR3 size: 17 residues. In nucleotides, the CDR3 is TGTGTCAGCAAACCTCAGGGACTAGGGTTGGGCACAGATACGCAGTATTTT. As protein: CVSKPQGLGLGTDTQYF.